Listed here are 5 T cell receptor beta chains from one sample, sequenced in a study of blood T cell repertoires in COVID-19. Sequencing was performed with immunoSEQ multiplex PCR; in TCRdb, only in-frame clones are kept and a portion is missing. The sample holds approximately 210,000 clones, about four fifths seen once. Material: PBMCs or T cells enriched from blood (not recorded which). These receptors came from a woman aged 45-59 years with acute COVID-19.

This clone came up once. The V call is TRBV25-1, the J call TRBJ1-3; 8 bases map to TRBD1. V lost 3 bases to trimming and J lost 2 bases; unmatched junction nucleotides: 3. Germline CDR1 and CDR2: MGHDK and SYGVNS. The CDR3 is 15 amino acids. The CDR3, as DNA: TGTGCCAGCAGTGATACAGGGGGGGCTGGAAACACCATATATTTT. It yields the protein CASSDTGGAGNTIYF.

This chain joins TRBV7-2 and TRBJ2-3; tentatively, D is TRBD2 (5 bases). The CDR3 is 14 residues long. Germline V gene data show CDR1 as SGHTA and CDR2 as FQGNSA. V shed 5 bases and J shed 1 base, with 10 bases lying between them. This CDR3 reads CASSLYGGTDTQYF. CDR3 DNA sequence: TGTGCCAGCAGCCTTTACGGGGGCACAGATACGCAGTATTTT. Together with reference TRBV7-2 and TRBJ2-3, the CDR3 gives the full variable domain: GAGVSQSPSNKVTEKGKDVELRCDPISGHTALYWYRQSLGQGLEFLIYFQGNSAPDKSGLPSDRFSAERTGGSVSTLTIQRTQQEDSAVYLCASSLYGGTDTQYFGPGTRLTVL.

V usage is TRBV7-8 and J usage is TRBJ1-6; TRBD1 is a possible D gene (6 bases). This CDR3 is built from 15 residues. With 5 bases removed from V and 2 bases from J, the gap between germline ends came to 10 bases. The V gene's germline CDR1 is SGHVS and CDR2 FQNEAQ. CDR3 DNA: TGTGCCAGCAGCAAGGACAGCGCCTATAATTCACCCCTCCACTTT. Protein product: CASSKDSAYNSPLHF.

This sequence joins TRBV19 and TRBJ1-4, with a possible D match to TRBD1 (6 bases). Germline CDR1 and CDR2: LNHDA and SQIVND (reference sequence). The ends were cut back, 4 bases at V and 0 bases at J, with 12 bases in the middle. The CDR3 spans 16 residues. CDR3 sequence (DNA): TGTGCCAGTAGTACACCCAGGGGAGCAACTAATGAAAAACTGTTTTTT. Protein sequence: CASSTPRGATNEKLFF.

The chain carries TRBV6-2 or TRBV6-3 and TRBJ1-2; 7 nucleotides line up with TRBD1. The CDR3 consists of 16 residues. Per the germline V gene, CDR1 is MNHEY and CDR2 is SVGEGT. With V trimmed by 1 base and J by 2 bases, 7 bases remained unmatched. The CDR3 spells CASSYLQPQGNYGYTF. Written as DNA, the CDR3 is TGTGCCAGCAGTTACTTACAACCACAGGGGAACTATGGCTACACCTTC.